The sequence of this T cell receptor (beta chain) was determined in a study of CD8 T cells in Susac syndrome. Sequencing of TCR beta was performed on blood CD8+ T cells and on blood CD4+ T cells. Healthy donors formed controls matched for age and sex. It was negative isolation that provided the CD8+ and CD4+ T cells, whereas TEMRA cells were enriched by FACS. Details on this clonotype: Relative to the germline gene, one junction end is altered; a read error may explain this.

It was with random hexamers that roughly 0.5 to 1 ug RNA was reverse transcribed. TCR beta CDR3 was amplified by immunoSEQ multiplex PCR. This amplification extended across 54 Vbeta and 13 Jbeta segments. One entry per CDR3 protein results from TCRdb running MiXCR on the immunoSEQ multiplex PCR reads. Of about 120,000 distinct CDR3 sequences listed, less than 95% were seen once; the top ten hold 0.095% to 0.1%. Germline V lookup: CDR1 MNHEY, CDR2 SVGAGI. The CDR3 is made up of 16 amino acids. The rearrangement joins TRBV6-5 to TRBJ2-7; D perhaps matches TRBD1 (5 bases). Sequences were obtained from CD4+ T cells from PBMCs. This receptor was taken from a human donor in good health. The CDR3 is CASSYSRSRQLYEQYF. CDR3 DNA sequence: TGTGCCAGCAGTTACTCGAGATCCCGACAGCTCTACGAGCAATACTTC.